This TCR beta chain emerged from a study of blood T cell repertoires in COVID-19. Germline CDR1 reads LGHNA; CDR2 reads YNFKEQ. The CDR3 contains 13 residues. V lost 5 bases, J lost 5 bases, and 10 bases lay in between. Seattle enrolled patients during active infection and tracked them longitudinally. Assay used: immunoSEQ multiplex PCR; TCRdb lists only in-frame clones, some missing. This table holds 150,000 to 200,000 clones, 85% found once. The V and J genes are TRBV4-2 and TRBJ1-5; possibly TRBD1 for D (5 bases). The TCR was taken from a man in his 60s with COVID-19, enrolled during active disease. The source material was peripheral blood. The CDR3 is CASSEQVHQPQHF. As DNA, the CDR3 is TGTGCCAGCAGCGAACAGGTTCATCAGCCCCAGCATTTT.